This is a list of T cell receptor beta chains from one sample in a study of metastatic and nonmetastatic thyroid tumors. TCRdb ran MiXCR on the PCR reads. This sample carries under 8,500 clones, 15% to 20% of them seen once, and the ten largest clones take less than 25%. Material: adjacent normal tissue. The receptors stem from a male donor with papillary thyroid cancer or a benign thyroid nodule (not recorded which). Some clones in this sample may be carry-over from other donors' samples. CDR3s include the opening cysteine and the closing phenylalanine or tryptophan. A D gene is named only where the DNA matches it firmly. Where a row states a size, it is once, few, many or the class of an expanded clone; other rows omit it.

size | J | V | D | CDR3 | DNA
NA | TRBJ1-2 | TRBV20-1 | NA | CSAPPSQDGYTF | TGCAGTGCCCCCCCTTCGCAGGATGGCTACACCTTC
few | TRBJ1-4 | TRBV5-1 | NA | CASSLDSGVRGEKLFF | TGCGCCAGCAGCTTGGACTCGGGCGTTCGGGGGGAAAAACTGTTTTTT
NA | TRBJ2-7 | TRBV20-1 | TRBD1 | CSARDRGQGTYEQYF | TGCAGTGCTAGAGACCGGGGACAGGGGACCTACGAGCAGTACTTC
medium-sized | TRBJ2-7 | TRBV29-1 | NA | CSVLLGYEQYF | TGCAGCGTCCTCCTGGGCTACGAGCAGTACTTC
many | TRBJ1-5 | TRBV20-1 | NA | CSANREDRGASSITAQHF | TGCAGTGCCAACCGCGAGGACAGAGGAGCCTCCTCAATCACGGCCCAGCATTTT
few | TRBJ2-5 | TRBV28 | NA | CASSRDRQEAQYF | TGTGCCAGCAGTCGTGACAGGCAAGAGGCCCAGTACTTC
medium-sized | TRBJ2-5 | TRBV6-2/TRBV6-3 | NA | CASSERLEGDQYF | TGTGCCAGCTCGGAGAGACTTGAAGGGGACCAGTACTTC
few | TRBJ2-1 | TRBV2 | TRBD2 | CASSELGTSDEQFF | TGTGCCAGCAGTGAATTGGGCACTAGCGATGAGCAGTTCTTC
NA | TRBJ2-2 | TRBV7-9 | TRBD2 | CASSPGGTNTGELFF | TGTGCCAGCAGCCCCGGGGGGACCAATACCGGGGAGCTGTTTTTT
many | TRBJ1-2 | TRBV5-1 | NA | CASSLERDNYGYTF | TGCGCCAGCAGCTTGGAACGGGATAACTATGGCTACACCTTC
NA | TRBJ2-2 | TRBV6-2/TRBV6-3 | TRBD1 | CASSYGGPRSDRGRNTGELFF | TGTGCCAGCAGTTACGGTGGGCCGCGGTCGGACAGGGGGCGAAACACCGGGGAGCTGTTTTTT
many | TRBJ2-2 | TRBV28 | NA | CASSLVRAGELFF | TGTGCCAGCAGTTTAGTGAGGGCCGGGGAGCTGTTTTTT
NA | TRBJ2-7 | TRBV7-2 | NA | CASSFSSDGTEQYF | TGTGCCAGCAGCTTTTCTAGTGACGGTACCGAGCAGTACTTC